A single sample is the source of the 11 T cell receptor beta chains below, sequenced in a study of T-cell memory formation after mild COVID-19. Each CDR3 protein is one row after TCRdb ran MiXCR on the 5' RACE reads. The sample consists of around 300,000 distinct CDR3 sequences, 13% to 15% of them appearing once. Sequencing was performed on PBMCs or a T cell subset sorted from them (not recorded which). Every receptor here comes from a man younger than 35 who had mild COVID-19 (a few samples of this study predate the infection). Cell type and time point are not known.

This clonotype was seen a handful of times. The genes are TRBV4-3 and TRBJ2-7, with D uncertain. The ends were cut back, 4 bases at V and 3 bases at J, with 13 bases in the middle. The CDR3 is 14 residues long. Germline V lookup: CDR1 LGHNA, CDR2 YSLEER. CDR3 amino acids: CASSPSTEHYEQYF. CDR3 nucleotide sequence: TGCGCCAGCAGCCCCTCAACAGAGCACTACGAGCAGTACTTC.

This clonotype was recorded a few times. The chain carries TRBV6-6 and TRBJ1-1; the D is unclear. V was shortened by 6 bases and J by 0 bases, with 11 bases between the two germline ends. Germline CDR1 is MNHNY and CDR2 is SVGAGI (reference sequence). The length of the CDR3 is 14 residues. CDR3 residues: CASSRVGMNTEAFF. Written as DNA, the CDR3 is TGTGCCAGCAGCCGAGTGGGAATGAACACTGAAGCTTTCTTT.

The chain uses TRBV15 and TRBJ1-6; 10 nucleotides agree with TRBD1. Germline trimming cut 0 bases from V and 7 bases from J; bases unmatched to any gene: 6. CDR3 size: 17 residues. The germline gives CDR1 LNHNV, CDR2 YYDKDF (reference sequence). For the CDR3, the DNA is TGTGCCACCAGCAGAGAGCCTCCGGGACAGGGGAATTCACCCCTCCACTTT. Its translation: CATSREPPGQGNSPLHF.

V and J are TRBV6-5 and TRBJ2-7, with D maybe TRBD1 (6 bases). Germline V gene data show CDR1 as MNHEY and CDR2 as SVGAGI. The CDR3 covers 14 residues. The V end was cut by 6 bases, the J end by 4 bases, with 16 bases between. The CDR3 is CASSPGRGKYEQYF. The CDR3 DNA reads TGTGCCAGCAGCCCGGGAAGGGGGAAGTACGAGCAGTACTTC.

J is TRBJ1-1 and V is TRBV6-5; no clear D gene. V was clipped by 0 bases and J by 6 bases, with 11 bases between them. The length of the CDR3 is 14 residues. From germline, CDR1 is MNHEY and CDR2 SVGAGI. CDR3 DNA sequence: TGTGCCAGCAGTTACTCAGGCCGACCTGCTGAAGCTTTCTTT. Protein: CASSYSGRPAEAFF.

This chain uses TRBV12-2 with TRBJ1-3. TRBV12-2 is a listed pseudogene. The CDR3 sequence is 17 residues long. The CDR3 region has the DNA TGTGCAAGTCGCTTAGGTACAAGAGGAGGTCCGGGAAACACCATATATTTT. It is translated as CASRLGTRGGPGNTIYF.

The CDR3 region has the DNA TGCGCCAGCGCCGGGACAGAGGGTTCACCCCTCCACTTT. Its protein product is CASAGTEGSPLHF. The chain uses TRBV5-1 and TRBJ1-6; 7 nucleotides line up with TRBD1. The ends lost 7 bases at V and 9 bases at J; junction bases unmatched: 7. This CDR3 has 13 residues. CDR1 is SGHRS and CDR2 is YFSETQ in the germline V gene.

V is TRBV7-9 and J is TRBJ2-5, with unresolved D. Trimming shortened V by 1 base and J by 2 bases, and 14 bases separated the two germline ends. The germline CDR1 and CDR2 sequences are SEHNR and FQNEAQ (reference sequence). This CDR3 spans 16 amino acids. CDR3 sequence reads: CASSLVAMNPQETQYF. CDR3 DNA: TGTGCCAGCAGCTTAGTTGCGATGAACCCTCAAGAGACCCAGTACTTC.

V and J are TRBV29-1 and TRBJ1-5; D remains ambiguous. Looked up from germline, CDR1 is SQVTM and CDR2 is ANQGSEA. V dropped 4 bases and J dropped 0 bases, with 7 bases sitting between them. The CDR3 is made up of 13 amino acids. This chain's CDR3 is CSVAAASNQPQHF. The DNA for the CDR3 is TGCAGCGTTGCGGCGGCTAGCAATCAGCCCCAGCATTTT.

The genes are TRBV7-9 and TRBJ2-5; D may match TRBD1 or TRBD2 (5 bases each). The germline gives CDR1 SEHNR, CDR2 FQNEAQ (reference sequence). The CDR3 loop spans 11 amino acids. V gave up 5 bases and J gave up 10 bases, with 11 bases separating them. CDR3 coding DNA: TGTGCCAGCAGCCAACCGAGGGGCCAGTACTTC. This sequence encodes CASSQPRGQYF.

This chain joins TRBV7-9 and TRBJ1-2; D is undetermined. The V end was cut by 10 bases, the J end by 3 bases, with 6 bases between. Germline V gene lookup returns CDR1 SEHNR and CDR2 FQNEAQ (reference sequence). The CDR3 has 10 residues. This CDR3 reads CATDYYGYTF. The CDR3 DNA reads TGTGCCACGGACTACTATGGCTACACCTTC.